This T cell receptor (beta chain) was captured by sequencing in a study of cytomegalovirus exposure and HLA in healthy donors. In the study overall: About 200 million T cells yielded more than 90 million unique TCR beta sequences, as an earlier analysis found.

PCR involved 60 Vbeta and 13 Jbeta primers. Libraries were prepared by immunoSEQ multiplex PCR; TCRdb keeps only in-frame clonotypes and omits some of them. The sample carries 140,000 or so clones, about 79% recorded once. Study-wide findings and caveats: Most TCR beta V segments were productive about 90% or about 30% of the time in an earlier analysis.

In the case of this clone: Its antigen is undetermined.

This CDR3 has 16 amino acids. V was pared by 0 bases and J by 2 bases, with 7 bases of the junction left unmatched. Germline CDR1 reads SGHRS; CDR2 reads YFSETQ. The clonotype originates from a young woman in good health and CMV-seronegative. Sequenced input: PBMCs. The chain is built from TRBV5-1 and TRBJ1-1; 7 nucleotides agree with TRBD1. The CDR3 DNA is TGCGCCAGCAGCTTGGAGCCAGGGGGGCTTAACACTGAAGCTTTCTTT. Translating it yields CASSLEPGGLNTEAFF.